Below, 5 T cell receptor beta chains from the same sample are listed, as sequenced in a study of cytomegalovirus exposure and HLA in healthy donors. Amplification used 60 Vbeta primers and 13 Jbeta primers. Data came from immunoSEQ multiplex PCR; TCRdb stores just in-frame clones and leaves some out. The data hold around 140,000 clones, with roughly 9.6% observed a single time. Sequencing input: PBMCs. The receptors were gathered from a middle-aged woman in good health and CMV-seropositive.

The V call is TRBV19, the J call TRBJ1-1, with TRBD1 as a possible D gene (5 bases). Germline-derived CDR1 and CDR2 are LNHDA and SQIVND (reference sequence). The CDR3 covers 14 residues. The V and J ends lost 5 bases and 11 bases respectively, with 21 bases between them. The CDR3 sequence: CASSLTAPEIGAFF. Here the CDR3 DNA reads TGTGCCAGTAGTTTGACAGCGCCCGAAATAGGGGCTTTCTTT. Based on the CDR3 plus reference TRBV19 and TRBJ1-1, the full variable domain is DGGITQSPKYLFRKEGQNVTLSCEQNLNHDAMYWYRQDPGQGLRLIYYSQIVNDFQKGDIAEGYSVSREKKESFPLTVTSAQKNPTAFYLCASSLTAPEIGAFFGQGTRLTVV.

This clone has only a few counts. The V call is TRBV19, the J call TRBJ1-4; 8 positions match TRBD1. The CDR3 length is 15 residues. The V segment lost 6 bases and the J segment 0 bases; nucleotides outside the gene matches: 3. Germline CDR1 LNHDA, CDR2 SQIVND (reference sequence). The CDR3 sequence: CASSPDRATNEKLFF. DNA of the CDR3: TGTGCCAGTAGCCCGGACAGGGCAACTAATGAAAAACTGTTTTTT.

The rearrangement joins TRBV2 to TRBJ2-3; the D gene is possibly TRBD2 (5 bases). The CDR3 consists of 18 residues. CDR1 is SNHLY, CDR2 FYNNEI, per germline. V was trimmed by 8 bases and J by 4 bases, leaving 28 bases between them. CDR3 loop: CASGAGVGGASRADTQYF. DNA of the CDR3: TGTGCCAGCGGCGCCGGGGTCGGTGGCGCTTCCCGGGCAGATACGCAGTATTTT.

This clone has just a few counts. V gene TRBV19 combines with J gene TRBJ1-2, with TRBD1 matching over 8 bases. After removal of 7 bases from V and 1 base from J, the junction contained 5 bases not matched to a gene. Germline loops: CDR1 LNHDA, CDR2 SQIVND (reference sequence). The CDR3 is made up of 14 amino acids. As DNA, the CDR3 is TGTGCCAGTAAGGGACAGGAGAATAACTATGGCTACACCTTC. Its translation is CASKGQENNYGYTF.

The table lists this clone with a few counts. The chain links TRBV7-3 to TRBJ2-3; 7 nucleotides match TRBD1. The CDR3 covers 15 residues. V was clipped by 3 bases and J by 2 bases; unmatched bases: 5. CDR1 and CDR2 from the germline V gene are SGHTA and FQGTGA. CDR3 in amino acids: CASSLTGTATDTQYF. The CDR3 DNA reads as TGTGCCAGCAGCTTGACCGGGACAGCCACAGATACGCAGTATTTT.